This is a list of T cell receptor beta chains from one sample in a study of patients and donors after allogeneic stem cell transplantation. TCRdb passed the RT-PCR reads through MiXCR, listing each CDR3 protein once. The repertoire holds 920,000 or so distinct CDR3 sequences, with roughly 18% as singletons. Sequencing was carried out using blood, either unsorted or a sorted T cell fraction (not recorded which). Receptors were obtained from a human donor who was either an allogeneic HSCT recipient or a stem cell or donor lymphocyte infusion donor (not recorded which). It is not recorded whose cells these are; they may come from a transplant donor. CDR3s include the opening cysteine and the closing phenylalanine or tryptophan. The D gene is left open where the match is weak. Clone size appears in some rows only: once, few, many, or a class for an expanded clone.

d_call: -; clone_size: -; j_call: TRBJ1-1; cdr3_length: 13; v_call: TRBV20-1; cdr3_nt: TGCAGTGCGGCAGGGGCCATGAACACTGAAGCTTTCTTT; cdr3_aa: CSAAGAMNTEAFF
d_call: -; clone_size: once; j_call: TRBJ1-2; cdr3_length: 16; v_call: TRBV27; cdr3_nt: TGTGCCAGCAGTTTACCTGGGGCAGCTAATAACTATGGCTACACCTTC; cdr3_aa: CASSLPGAANNYGYTF
d_call: -; clone_size: -; j_call: TRBJ1-1; cdr3_length: 15; v_call: TRBV20-1; cdr3_nt: TGCAGTGCTATAGAACCAGGGGACTTGAACACTGAAGCTTTCTTT; cdr3_aa: CSAIEPGDLNTEAFF
d_call: TRBD1; clone_size: -; j_call: TRBJ1-4; cdr3_length: 17; v_call: TRBV27; cdr3_nt: TGTGCCAGCACCCACCGCAGCCAGGGGGCCGCCTTGGGGAAACTGTTTTTT; cdr3_aa: CASTHRSQGAALGKLFF
d_call: -; clone_size: -; j_call: TRBJ2-1; cdr3_length: 12; v_call: TRBV4-3; cdr3_nt: TGCGCCAGCAGCCAAGATGAAAATGAGCAGTTCTTC; cdr3_aa: CASSQDENEQFF
d_call: -; clone_size: many; j_call: TRBJ1-5; cdr3_length: 15; v_call: TRBV12-3/TRBV12-4; cdr3_nt: TGTGCCAGCAGTTTAGGGCAGGTTAGCAATCAGCCCCAGCATTTT; cdr3_aa: CASSLGQVSNQPQHF
d_call: -; clone_size: few; j_call: TRBJ1-1; cdr3_length: 11; v_call: TRBV20-1; cdr3_nt: TGCAGTGCAAGGGACATCCAAGAAGCTTTCTTT; cdr3_aa: CSARDIQEAFF
d_call: -; clone_size: -; j_call: TRBJ1-4; cdr3_length: 16; v_call: TRBV12-3/TRBV12-4; cdr3_nt: TGTGCCAGCAGCCCTTCCCTCAGACGGGTTAATGAAAAACTGTTTTTT; cdr3_aa: CASSPSLRRVNEKLFF
d_call: TRBD2; clone_size: -; j_call: TRBJ2-5; cdr3_length: 17; v_call: TRBV9; cdr3_nt: TGTGCCAGCAGCGTAGCTGTAGCGGGAGGGATACAAGAGACCCAGTACTTC; cdr3_aa: CASSVAVAGGIQETQYF
d_call: -; clone_size: many; j_call: TRBJ2-1; cdr3_length: 14; v_call: TRBV5-1; cdr3_nt: TGCGCCAGCAGCTTGGTGGGACTTAACAATGAGCAGTTCTTC; cdr3_aa: CASSLVGLNNEQFF
d_call: -; clone_size: -; j_call: TRBJ2-2; cdr3_length: 17; v_call: TRBV7-6; cdr3_nt: TGTGCCAGCAGCTTAGAGTGGCCACTCGCCGTCACCGGGGAGCTGTTTTTT; cdr3_aa: CASSLEWPLAVTGELFF
d_call: -; clone_size: few; j_call: TRBJ2-3; cdr3_length: 15; v_call: TRBV9; cdr3_nt: TGTGCCAGCAGCGTAGCTACGTATCCTCGTGATACGCAGTATTTT; cdr3_aa: CASSVATYPRDTQYF
d_call: TRBD1; clone_size: few; j_call: TRBJ2-7; cdr3_length: 14; v_call: TRBV7-2; cdr3_nt: TGTGCCAGCAGCCTCCACAGGGGGCTTTACGAGCAGTACTTC; cdr3_aa: CASSLHRGLYEQYF
d_call: TRBD2; clone_size: -; j_call: TRBJ2-5; cdr3_length: 17; v_call: TRBV12-3/TRBV12-4; cdr3_nt: TGTGCCAGCAGTCCCCCCGGGGTAGCGGGAATTTTCGAGACCCAGTACTTC; cdr3_aa: CASSPPGVAGIFETQYF
d_call: TRBD1; clone_size: few; j_call: TRBJ2-7; cdr3_length: 16; v_call: TRBV12-3/TRBV12-4; cdr3_nt: TGTGCCAGCAGTTTAAGGGGGCAGGGGAGTTCCTACGAGCAGTACTTC; cdr3_aa: CASSLRGQGSSYEQYF
d_call: -; clone_size: -; j_call: TRBJ2-5; cdr3_length: 15; v_call: TRBV5-1; cdr3_nt: TGCGCCAGCAGCAGCGGACAGCTGAACCAAGAGACCCAGTACTTC; cdr3_aa: CASSSGQLNQETQYF
d_call: -; clone_size: -; j_call: TRBJ2-1; cdr3_length: 13; v_call: TRBV15; cdr3_nt: TGTGCCACCAGCAGACAAATCTACAATGAGCAGTTCTTC; cdr3_aa: CATSRQIYNEQFF
d_call: TRBD2; clone_size: -; j_call: TRBJ2-7; cdr3_length: 17; v_call: TRBV5-8; cdr3_nt: TGTGCCAGCAGCCGCGCAGGGGCTAGCGGGAGCGCCTACGAGCAGTACTTC; cdr3_aa: CASSRAGASGSAYEQYF
d_call: TRBD1; clone_size: few; j_call: TRBJ1-2; cdr3_length: 14; v_call: TRBV27; cdr3_nt: TGTGCCAGCAGTCACTGGGACAGCAACTATGGCTACACCTTC; cdr3_aa: CASSHWDSNYGYTF
d_call: -; clone_size: many; j_call: TRBJ1-5; cdr3_length: 15; v_call: TRBV10-3; cdr3_nt: TGTGCCATCAGTGAGCCGGGACGGGGGAATCAGCCCCAGCATTTT; cdr3_aa: CAISEPGRGNQPQHF
d_call: -; clone_size: few; j_call: TRBJ2-1; cdr3_length: 13; v_call: TRBV4-3; cdr3_nt: TGCGCCAGCAGCCAGAAACTAGTCCATGAGCAGTTCTTC; cdr3_aa: CASSQKLVHEQFF
d_call: -; clone_size: many; j_call: TRBJ2-7; cdr3_length: 13; v_call: TRBV7-9; cdr3_nt: TGTGCCAGCAGCGTAGCGTTCACCTACGAGCAGTACTTC; cdr3_aa: CASSVAFTYEQYF
d_call: -; clone_size: -; j_call: TRBJ2-5; cdr3_length: 16; v_call: TRBV27; cdr3_nt: TGTGCCAGCAGTTTAGTAGGGGCAGGGTCTGAAGAGACCCAGTACTTC; cdr3_aa: CASSLVGAGSEETQYF
d_call: -; clone_size: many; j_call: TRBJ2-1; cdr3_length: 15; v_call: TRBV12-3/TRBV12-4; cdr3_nt: TGTGCCAGCACCTCGAGGGGATTAGGGGACAATGAGCAGTTCTTC; cdr3_aa: CASTSRGLGDNEQFF
d_call: TRBD1; clone_size: few; j_call: TRBJ2-7; cdr3_length: 13; v_call: TRBV6-1; cdr3_nt: TGTGCCAGCAGCACAGGGGTCAAGGGCGAGCAGTACTTC; cdr3_aa: CASSTGVKGEQYF
d_call: TRBD2; clone_size: -; j_call: TRBJ2-1; cdr3_length: 13; v_call: TRBV20-1; cdr3_nt: TGCAGTGCGGGGGGGACCCCCTACAATGAGCAGTTCTTC; cdr3_aa: CSAGGTPYNEQFF
d_call: -; clone_size: -; j_call: TRBJ1-1; cdr3_length: 16; v_call: TRBV5-5; cdr3_nt: TGTGCCAGCAGCCTACTAAGGGTATGGGCGAACACTGAAGCTTTCTTT; cdr3_aa: CASSLLRVWANTEAFF
d_call: -; clone_size: many; j_call: TRBJ2-1; cdr3_length: 12; v_call: TRBV24-1; cdr3_nt: TGTGCCACCAGTGATGCTTACAATGAGCAGTTCTTC; cdr3_aa: CATSDAYNEQFF
d_call: -; clone_size: -; j_call: TRBJ1-3; cdr3_length: 13; v_call: TRBV2; cdr3_nt: TGTGCCGGATGTATTTCCGAGGGGCGCACCATATATTTT; cdr3_aa: CAGCISEGRTIYF
d_call: -; clone_size: -; j_call: TRBJ2-2; cdr3_length: 13; v_call: TRBV18; cdr3_nt: TGTGCCAGCAGGACTGGGAACACCGGGGAGCTGTTTTTT; cdr3_aa: CASRTGNTGELFF
d_call: -; clone_size: -; j_call: TRBJ1-6; cdr3_length: 18; v_call: TRBV4-3; cdr3_nt: TGCGCCAGCAGCCAAGATGCAGGACGGAGCTCCTATAATTCACCCCTCCACTTT; cdr3_aa: CASSQDAGRSSYNSPLHF
d_call: -; clone_size: few; j_call: TRBJ2-3; cdr3_length: 16; v_call: TRBV9; cdr3_nt: TGTGCCAGCAGCGTAGTAGTCCATGGGGTTGGGGATACGCAGTATTTT; cdr3_aa: CASSVVVHGVGDTQYF
d_call: -; clone_size: -; j_call: TRBJ1-2; cdr3_length: 13; v_call: TRBV6-5; cdr3_nt: TGTGCCAGCAGTTACACAGGAACCTATGGCTACACCTTC; cdr3_aa: CASSYTGTYGYTF
d_call: TRBD2; clone_size: -; j_call: TRBJ2-5; cdr3_length: 16; v_call: TRBV12-3/TRBV12-4; cdr3_nt: TGTGCCAGCAGTTTTCGAACGGGGGGGCCCCGGGAGACCCAGTACTTC; cdr3_aa: CASSFRTGGPRETQYF
d_call: -; clone_size: few; j_call: TRBJ2-1; cdr3_length: 15; v_call: TRBV3-1; cdr3_nt: TGTGCCAGCAGCCAAGGGGTCTACAGGATGAATGAGCAGTTCTTC; cdr3_aa: CASSQGVYRMNEQFF
d_call: -; clone_size: -; j_call: TRBJ2-7; cdr3_length: 14; v_call: TRBV7-9; cdr3_nt: TGTGCCAGCAGCAACCACAGGGTTCTCAACGAGCAGTACTTC; cdr3_aa: CASSNHRVLNEQYF
d_call: -; clone_size: -; j_call: TRBJ1-2; cdr3_length: 13; v_call: TRBV7-2; cdr3_nt: TGTGCCTTTCCACAGGGTTACGACTATGGCTACACCTTC; cdr3_aa: CAFPQGYDYGYTF
d_call: -; clone_size: -; j_call: TRBJ2-2; cdr3_length: 15; v_call: TRBV12-3/TRBV12-4; cdr3_nt: TGTGCCAGCAGCCTACGGGGCGGTGTTGGCGGGGAGCTGTTTTTT; cdr3_aa: CASSLRGGVGGELFF
d_call: -; clone_size: -; j_call: TRBJ2-1; cdr3_length: 13; v_call: TRBV28; cdr3_nt: TGTGCCAGCAGGCTAGCGCTCGACAATGAGCAGTTCTTC; cdr3_aa: CASRLALDNEQFF
d_call: TRBD1; clone_size: -; j_call: TRBJ2-3; cdr3_length: 14; v_call: TRBV12-3/TRBV12-4; cdr3_nt: TGTGCCAGCAGCCGACAGGGATTCACAGATACGCAGTATTTT; cdr3_aa: CASSRQGFTDTQYF
d_call: TRBD1; clone_size: -; j_call: TRBJ1-1; cdr3_length: 14; v_call: TRBV11-2; cdr3_nt: TGTGCCAGCAGCCCCGGACAGGGTGGCTCTGAAGCTTTCTTT; cdr3_aa: CASSPGQGGSEAFF
d_call: TRBD1; clone_size: -; j_call: TRBJ1-4; cdr3_length: 16; v_call: TRBV4-2; cdr3_nt: TGTGCCAGCAGCCAAGATCGGGACAGGGAGTACGAAAAACTGTTTTTT; cdr3_aa: CASSQDRDREYEKLFF
d_call: TRBD2; clone_size: few; j_call: TRBJ2-1; cdr3_length: 17; v_call: TRBV7-2; cdr3_nt: TGTGCCAGCAGCCCGAGGCCCAGCGGGGGAGAGAAGAATGAGCAGTTCTTC; cdr3_aa: CASSPRPSGGEKNEQFF
d_call: -; clone_size: -; j_call: TRBJ2-3; cdr3_length: 10; v_call: TRBV20-1; cdr3_nt: TGCAGTGCTACGGTGGGTACGCAGTATTTT; cdr3_aa: CSATVGTQYF
d_call: -; clone_size: few; j_call: TRBJ1-5; cdr3_length: 17; v_call: TRBV7-2; cdr3_nt: TGTGCCAGCAGCTTAGCGTTGGGAGGCTATAGCAATCAGCCCCAGCATTTT; cdr3_aa: CASSLALGGYSNQPQHF
d_call: -; clone_size: -; j_call: TRBJ2-7; cdr3_length: 15; v_call: TRBV4-1; cdr3_nt: TGCGCCAGCAGCCAGGACCTTAGCGTCTCCTACGAGCAGTACTTC; cdr3_aa: CASSQDLSVSYEQYF
d_call: TRBD1; clone_size: -; j_call: TRBJ1-2; cdr3_length: 15; v_call: TRBV14; cdr3_nt: TGTGCCAGCAGCCAAGGGGGACAGGGCCACTATGGCTACACCTTC; cdr3_aa: CASSQGGQGHYGYTF
d_call: TRBD2; clone_size: -; j_call: TRBJ2-1; cdr3_length: 19; v_call: TRBV20-1; cdr3_nt: TGCAGTGCTAGAGATGCGACGGGACTAGCGGGGGGGACTAACAATGAGCAGTTCTTC; cdr3_aa: CSARDATGLAGGTNNEQFF
d_call: TRBD2; clone_size: -; j_call: TRBJ2-5; cdr3_length: 14; v_call: TRBV10-3; cdr3_nt: TGTGCCATCAGGGGGACTAGCGGGCAAGAGACCCAGTACTTC; cdr3_aa: CAIRGTSGQETQYF
d_call: -; clone_size: -; j_call: TRBJ1-2; cdr3_length: 13; v_call: TRBV6-1; cdr3_nt: TGTGCCAGCAGAAGGACCAGGAGGGATGGCTACACCTTC; cdr3_aa: CASRRTRRDGYTF
d_call: -; clone_size: few; j_call: TRBJ1-1; cdr3_length: 14; v_call: TRBV7-8; cdr3_nt: TGTGCCAGCAGCTTAGAATGGGGGAGAACTGAAGCTTTCTTT; cdr3_aa: CASSLEWGRTEAFF
d_call: TRBD2; clone_size: -; j_call: TRBJ2-3; cdr3_length: 18; v_call: TRBV4-3; cdr3_nt: TGCGCCAGCAGCCAAGTAGCGTCTCCCGGGGCTAGCGGGGATACGCAGTATTTT; cdr3_aa: CASSQVASPGASGDTQYF
d_call: TRBD1; clone_size: -; j_call: TRBJ1-1; cdr3_length: 18; v_call: TRBV7-6; cdr3_nt: TGTGCCAGCAGCTTTTTATGGACAGGGTTGAAGATGAACACTGAAGCTTTCTTT; cdr3_aa: CASSFLWTGLKMNTEAFF